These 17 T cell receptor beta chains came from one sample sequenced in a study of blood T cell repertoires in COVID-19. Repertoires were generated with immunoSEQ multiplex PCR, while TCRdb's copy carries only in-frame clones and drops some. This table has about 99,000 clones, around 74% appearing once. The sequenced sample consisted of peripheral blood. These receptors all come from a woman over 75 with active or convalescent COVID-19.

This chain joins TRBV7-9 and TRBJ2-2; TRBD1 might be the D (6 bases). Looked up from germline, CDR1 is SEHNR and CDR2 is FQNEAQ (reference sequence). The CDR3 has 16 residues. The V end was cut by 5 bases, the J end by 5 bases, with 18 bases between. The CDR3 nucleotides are TGTGCCAGCAGCCGACGTGGTTGGGGGCCTACCGGGGAGCTGTTTTTT. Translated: CASSRRGWGPTGELFF.

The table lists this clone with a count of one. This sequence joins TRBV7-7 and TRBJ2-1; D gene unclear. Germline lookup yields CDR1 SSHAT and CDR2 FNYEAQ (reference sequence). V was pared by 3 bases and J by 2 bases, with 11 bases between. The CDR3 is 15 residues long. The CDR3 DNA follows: TGTGCCAGCAGCTTTTCGTCAGAACCCTACAATGAGCAGTTCTTC. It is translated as CASSFSSEPYNEQFF.

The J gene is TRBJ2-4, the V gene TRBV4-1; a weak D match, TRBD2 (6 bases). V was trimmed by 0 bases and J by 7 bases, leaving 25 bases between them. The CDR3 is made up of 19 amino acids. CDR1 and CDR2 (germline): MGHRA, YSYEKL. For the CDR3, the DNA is TGCGCCAGCAGCCAAGACAGCGTACCGGGACTCTCATTAGTCAACATTCAGTACTTC. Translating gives CASSQDSVPGLSLVNIQYF.

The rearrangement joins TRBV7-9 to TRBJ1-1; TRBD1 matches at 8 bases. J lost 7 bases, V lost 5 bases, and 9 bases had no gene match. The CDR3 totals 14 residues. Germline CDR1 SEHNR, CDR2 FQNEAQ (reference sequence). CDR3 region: CASSRDRGVNEAFF. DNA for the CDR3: TGTGCCAGCAGCCGTGACAGGGGAGTAAATGAAGCTTTCTTT.

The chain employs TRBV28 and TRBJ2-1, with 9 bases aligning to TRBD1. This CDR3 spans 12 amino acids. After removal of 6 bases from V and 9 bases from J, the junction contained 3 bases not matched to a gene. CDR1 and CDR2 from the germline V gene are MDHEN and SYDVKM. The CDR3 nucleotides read TGTGCCAGCAGCACAGGGGGCGTTGAGCAGTTCTTC. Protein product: CASSTGGVEQFF.

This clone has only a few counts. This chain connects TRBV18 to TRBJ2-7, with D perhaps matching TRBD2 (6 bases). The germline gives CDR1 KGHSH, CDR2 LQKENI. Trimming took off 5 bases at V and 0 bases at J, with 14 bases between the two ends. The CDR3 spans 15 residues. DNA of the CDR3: TGTGCCAGCTCATCAGGCGGGGATCTCTCCTACGAGCAGTACTTC. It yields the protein CASSSGGDLSYEQYF.

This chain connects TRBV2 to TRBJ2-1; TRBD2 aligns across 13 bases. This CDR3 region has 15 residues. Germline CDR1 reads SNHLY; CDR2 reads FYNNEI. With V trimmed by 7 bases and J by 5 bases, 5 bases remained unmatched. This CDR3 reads CASKRGTSGNNEQFF. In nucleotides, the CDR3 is TGTGCCAGCAAAAGGGGGACTAGCGGGAACAATGAGCAGTTCTTC.

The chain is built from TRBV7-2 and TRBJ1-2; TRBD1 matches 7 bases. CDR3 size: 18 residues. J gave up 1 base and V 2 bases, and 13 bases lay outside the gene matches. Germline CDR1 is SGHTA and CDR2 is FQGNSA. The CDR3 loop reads CASSLRGQRGSFNYGYTF. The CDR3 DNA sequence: TGTGCCAGCAGCTTACGGGGACAGCGCGGATCATTTAACTATGGCTACACCTTC.

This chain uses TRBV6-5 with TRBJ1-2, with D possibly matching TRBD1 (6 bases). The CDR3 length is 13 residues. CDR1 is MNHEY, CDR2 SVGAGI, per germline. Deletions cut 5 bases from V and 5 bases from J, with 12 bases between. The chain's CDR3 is CASSLGQIYGYTF. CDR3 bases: TGTGCCAGCAGTCTGGGACAAATTTATGGCTACACCTTC.

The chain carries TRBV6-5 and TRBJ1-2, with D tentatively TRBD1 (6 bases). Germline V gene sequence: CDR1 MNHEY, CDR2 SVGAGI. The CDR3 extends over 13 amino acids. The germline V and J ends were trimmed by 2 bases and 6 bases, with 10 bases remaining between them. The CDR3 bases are TGTGCCAGCAGTTACATGGGGGCGAATGGCTACACCTTC. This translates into CASSYMGANGYTF.

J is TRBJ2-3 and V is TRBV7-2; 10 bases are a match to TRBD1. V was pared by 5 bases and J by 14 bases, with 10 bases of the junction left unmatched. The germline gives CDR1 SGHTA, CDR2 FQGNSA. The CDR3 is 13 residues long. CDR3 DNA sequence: TGTGCCAGCAGCCTAGGGAATCGGGACAGGGGGTATTTT. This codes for CASSLGNRDRGYF.

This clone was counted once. The CDR3 region is CASSVAGHTYEQYF. DNA of the CDR3: TGTGCCAGCAGCGTAGCGGGACACACCTACGAGCAGTACTTC. The V call is TRBV9, the J call TRBJ2-7; TRBD1 might be the D (6 bases). Trimming stripped 0 bases from V and 2 bases from J, with 9 bases between. Germline V CDR1 and CDR2: SGDLS, YYNGEE. This CDR3 has 14 residues.

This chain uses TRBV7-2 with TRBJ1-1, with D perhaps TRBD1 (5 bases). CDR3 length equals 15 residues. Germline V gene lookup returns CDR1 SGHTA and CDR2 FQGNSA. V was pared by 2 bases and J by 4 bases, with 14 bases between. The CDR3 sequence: CASSLNIGRGTEAFF. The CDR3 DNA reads TGTGCCAGCAGCTTAAACATAGGGAGGGGCACTGAAGCTTTCTTT.

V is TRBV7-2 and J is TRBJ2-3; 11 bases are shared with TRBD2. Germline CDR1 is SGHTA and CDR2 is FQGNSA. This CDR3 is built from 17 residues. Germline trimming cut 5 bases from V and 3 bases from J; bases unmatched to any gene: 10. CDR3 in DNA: TGTGCCAGCAGCCTCACCGGGACTAGCGGTGGGACAGATACGCAGTATTTT. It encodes CASSLTGTSGGTDTQYF.

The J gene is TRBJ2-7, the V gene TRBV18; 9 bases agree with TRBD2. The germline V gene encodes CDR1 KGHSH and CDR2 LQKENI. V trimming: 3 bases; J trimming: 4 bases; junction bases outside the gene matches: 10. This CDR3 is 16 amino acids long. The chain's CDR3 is CASSPRSAGGIYEQYF. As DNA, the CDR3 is TGTGCCAGCTCACCTCGGTCGGCGGGAGGGATTTACGAGCAGTACTTC.

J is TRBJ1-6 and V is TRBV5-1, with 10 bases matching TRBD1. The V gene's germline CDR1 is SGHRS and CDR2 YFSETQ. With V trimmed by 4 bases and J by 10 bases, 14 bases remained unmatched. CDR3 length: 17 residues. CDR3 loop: CASSRETQTGGGSPLHF. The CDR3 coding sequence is TGCGCCAGCAGCCGCGAGACCCAGACAGGGGGCGGGTCACCCCTCCACTTT.

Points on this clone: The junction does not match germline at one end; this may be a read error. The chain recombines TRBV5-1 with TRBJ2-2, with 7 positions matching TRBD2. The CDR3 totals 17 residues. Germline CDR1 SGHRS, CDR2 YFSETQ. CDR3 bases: TGTGCCAGCAGCTTGGTACCTAGCGGAACGAACACCGGGGAGCTGTTTTTT. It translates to CASSLVPSGTNTGELFF. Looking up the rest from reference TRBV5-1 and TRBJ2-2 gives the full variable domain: KAGVTQTPRYLIKTRGQQVTLSCSPISGHRSVSWYQQTPGQGLQFLFEYFSETQRNKGNFPGRFSGRQFSNSRSEMNVSTLELGDSALYLCASSLVPSGTNTGELFFGEGSRLTVL.